These 22 T cell receptor beta chains came from one sample sequenced in a study of blood T cells in healthy people across ages. A sample-barcoded 5' primer and a J-beta primer mix were used in a second PCR of roughly 6 to 12 cycles. TCRdb redid the calling of the 5' RACE reads with MiXCR, one entry per CDR3 protein. Counted here are about 780,000 distinct CDR3 sequences, 46% occurring once; the ten biggest clones make up roughly 20%. Sequencing was performed on blood. These receptors were taken from an older man in good health.

Ten or more counts support this clonotype. This chain uses TRBV12-3 or TRBV12-4 with TRBJ1-2; possible D gene TRBD1, 6 bases. V was clipped by 3 bases and J by 8 bases, with 13 bases between them. The CDR3 runs to 13 residues. This chain's CDR3 is CASSLAGEVGYTF. The CDR3, as DNA: TGTGCCAGCAGTTTGGCAGGGGAGGTCGGCTACACCTTC.

This clonotype was recorded once. This sequence joins TRBV6-4 and TRBJ1-2; D perhaps matches TRBD1 (6 bases). The length of the CDR3 is 14 residues. The V and J ends lost 8 bases and 8 bases respectively, with 21 bases between them. CDR1 is MRHNA, CDR2 SNTAGT, per germline. The CDR3 coding sequence is TGTGCCAGCCTCGGGCTCAACAGGGAGGACGGCTACACCTTC. Its translation: CASLGLNREDGYTF.

This clonotype was seen only a few times. A much more abundant neighbour one base away suggests this may be a read error. The chain uses TRBV27 and TRBJ1-6; TRBD1 matches 8 bases. The CDR3 runs to 18 residues. Germline CDR1 is MNHEY and CDR2 is SMNVEV (reference sequence). The CDR3 DNA reads TGTGCCAGCAGTTTAACCGCACAGGGGGTGTCCTATAATTCACCCCCCCACTTT. It specifies CASSLTAQGVSYNSPPHF.

This clonotype was observed a single time. This sequence joins TRBV15 and TRBJ2-1; D is possibly TRBD1 or TRBD2 (5 bases each). Germline CDR1 and CDR2: LNHNV and YYDKDF (reference sequence). The ends were cut back, 5 bases at V and 2 bases at J, with 16 bases in the middle. The CDR3 contains 16 residues. The CDR3 reads CATSSEGTTAYNEQFF. The CDR3 bases are TGTGCCACCAGCTCCGAGGGGACGACCGCCTACAATGAGCAGTTCTTC.

The chain carries TRBV6-2 or TRBV6-3 and TRBJ2-7, with a possible D match to TRBD2 (5 bases). In germline, CDR1 is MNHEY, CDR2 SVGEGT. CDR3 length: 15 residues. Trimming removed 0 bases at V and 2 bases at J, with 11 bases between. CDR3 sequence reads: CASSYSSGNPYEQYF. Written as DNA, the CDR3 is TGTGCCAGCAGTTACTCGAGCGGAAACCCCTACGAGCAGTACTTC.

As for this clonotype: One junction end disagrees with the germline gene, perhaps due to a read error. The V gene is TRBV6-1, the J gene TRBJ2-1; D is possibly TRBD2 (6 bases). Germline-derived CDR1 and CDR2 are MNHNS and SASEGT. This CDR3 region has 18 residues. The CDR3 nucleotides read TGTGCCAGCAGTGGGGGGACTTTTCCCTTACCCTCCTGCAATGAGCAGTTCTTC. Amino acids: CASSGGTFPLPSCNEQFF.

V usage is TRBV7-2 and J usage is TRBJ2-1; D might be TRBD2 (6 bases). CDR1 is SGHTA and CDR2 is FQGNSA in the germline V gene. CDR3 size: 14 residues. V gave up 6 bases and J gave up 7 bases, with 16 bases separating them. The CDR3, as DNA: TGTGCCAGCAGGCGGGACTTCTTGGAAAATGAGCAGTTCTTC. Translated: CASRRDFLENEQFF.

This clonotype showed up just once. The chain carries TRBV5-1 and TRBJ2-7; D may match TRBD1 or TRBD2 (5 bases each). The CDR3 has 15 residues. The germline V gene encodes CDR1 SGHRS and CDR2 YFSETQ. V was shortened by 3 bases and J by 5 bases, with 18 bases between the two germline ends. In DNA, the CDR3 is TGCGCCAGCAGCTCAACCCGGGACGGGCTGCACGAGCAGTACTTC. This codes for CASSSTRDGLHEQYF.

V usage is TRBV12-3 or TRBV12-4 and J usage is TRBJ1-1, with TRBD1 as a possible D gene (6 bases). This CDR3 is built from 13 residues. V was shortened by 7 bases and J by 7 bases, with 16 bases between the two germline ends. CDR3 protein: CASKKTGADEAFF. Written as DNA, the CDR3 is TGTGCCAGCAAAAAGACAGGCGCCGATGAAGCTTTCTTT.

This chain uses TRBV20-1 with TRBJ2-7, with TRBD2 matching over 7 bases. The CDR3 has 12 amino acids. The germline gives CDR1 DFQATT, CDR2 SNEGSKA (reference sequence). With 3 bases clipped from V and 7 bases from J, the junction kept 6 bases outside the gene matches. CDR3 DNA: TGCAGTGCTAGGGCGGGAGATTGGGAGCAGTACTTC. The encoded protein is CSARAGDWEQYF.

This clonotype appeared a few times. V gene TRBV21-1 combines with J gene TRBJ2-7; the table's TRBD1 call for D was not verified on the DNA. TRBV21-1 has pseudogene status. The CDR3 has 17 residues. The CDR3 region has the DNA TGTGCCAGCAGCAAAGCGCTATCGACAGGGGGCCCTTACGAGCAGTACTTC. Translated, it gives CASSKALSTGGPYEQYF.

The chain recombines TRBV7-2 with TRBJ2-7; 9 positions agree with TRBD1. The V and J ends lost 6 bases and 2 bases, in that order; junction bases with no gene match: 5. Germline V gene sequence: CDR1 SGHTA, CDR2 FQGNSA. This CDR3 region has 14 residues. As DNA, the CDR3 is TGTGCCAGCAGGCGGACAGGGGAGGCCTACGAGCAGTACTTC. Translating gives CASRRTGEAYEQYF.

This chain uses TRBV19 with TRBJ1-5, with TRBD1 as a possible D gene (5 bases). Germline V gene lookup returns CDR1 LNHDA and CDR2 SQIVND (reference sequence). The CDR3 totals 15 residues. The V end lost 1 base, the J end lost 2 bases, and 9 bases lay between the germline ends. This chain's CDR3 is CASSIGGDRNQPQHF. CDR3 nucleotides: TGTGCCAGTAGTATAGGAGGGGATCGCAATCAGCCCCAGCATTTT.

The V call is TRBV7-2, the J call TRBJ2-3; the D is unclear. Germline lookup yields CDR1 SGHTA and CDR2 FQGNSA. This CDR3 region has 17 residues. The V gene lost 2 bases and the J gene lost 1 base, with 16 bases spanning the gap. CDR3 amino acids: CASSLRPPSSGTDTQYF. For the CDR3, the DNA is TGTGCCAGCAGCTTACGGCCTCCGTCCTCGGGCACAGATACGCAGTATTTT.

This chain connects TRBV28 to TRBJ2-5; 8 bases agree with TRBD2. The CDR3 sequence is 17 residues long. V dropped 5 bases and J dropped 4; count of bases not matched to a gene: 15. Germline assignment: CDR1 MDHEN and CDR2 SYDVKM. The CDR3 DNA sequence: TGTGCCAGCAGTCGGACTAGCAGGAGGGCGGGGGCAGAGACCCAGTACTTC. It translates to CASSRTSRRAGAETQYF.

This clonotype showed up just a few times. The chain employs TRBV25-1 and TRBJ2-1, with 9 bases matching TRBD2. CDR3 length equals 15 residues. The ends lost 2 bases at V and 8 bases at J; junction bases unmatched: 7. From germline, CDR1 is MGHDK and CDR2 SYGVNS. CDR3 DNA sequence: TGTGCCAGCAGTGAACCGGGCGGGAGGGCTCATGAGCAGTTCTTC. This encodes CASSEPGGRAHEQFF.

The V call is TRBV6-1, the J call TRBJ2-1; TRBD2 is a possible D gene (6 bases). Germline V CDR1 and CDR2: MNHNS, SASEGT. The CDR3 is 15 residues long. The V end was cut by 6 bases, the J end by 5 bases, with 17 bases between. The CDR3 spells CASRTGRDRNNEQFF. CDR3 bases: TGTGCCAGCAGGACGGGGCGGGATAGGAACAATGAGCAGTTCTTC.

The chain is built from TRBV30 and TRBJ2-1; 8 bases agree with TRBD2. This CDR3 comprises 14 residues. Germline assignment: CDR1 GTSNPN and CDR2 SVGIG (reference sequence). Trimming at V came to 8 bases and at J to 4 bases, leaving 10 bases not matched to a gene. The CDR3 is CAGTRRYNYNEQFF. In DNA, the CDR3 is TGTGCCGGGACTAGGCGATACAATTACAATGAGCAGTTCTTC.

The chain carries TRBV7-9 and TRBJ1-2, with D possibly matching TRBD1 (5 bases). Trimming shortened V by 5 bases and J by 3 bases, and 7 bases separated the two germline ends. The CDR3 contains 12 residues. CDR1 is SEHNR, CDR2 FQNEAQ, per germline (reference sequence). The CDR3 DNA reads TGTGCCAGCAGCCAGGGTGACTATGGCTACACCTTC. Protein product: CASSQGDYGYTF.

This clonotype occurred a few times. This chain joins TRBV5-1 and TRBJ2-7; TRBD1 matches at 8 bases. The CDR3 loop spans 14 amino acids. The trim removed 4 bases at V and 4 bases at J, leaving 7 bases unmatched. Looked up from germline, CDR1 is SGHRS and CDR2 is YFSETQ. For the CDR3, the DNA is TGCGCCAGCAGCCCAGGACAGGGTGATTACGAGCAGTACTTC. Translation gives CASSPGQGDYEQYF.

The rearrangement joins TRBV14 to TRBJ2-3; D is undetermined. The germline V gene encodes CDR1 SGHDN and CDR2 FVKESK. With 0 bases removed from V and 5 bases from J, the gap between germline ends came to 9 bases. The CDR3 has 14 amino acids. The DNA for the CDR3 is TGTGCCAGCAGCCAAGAGATCGATGGAGATACGCAGTATTTT. It encodes CASSQEIDGDTQYF. The complete variable domain, with remaining parts taken from reference TRBV14 and TRBJ2-3, reads EAGVTQFPSHSVIEKGQTVTLRCDPISGHDNLYWYRRVMGKEIKFLLHFVKESKQDESGMPNNRFLAERTGGTYSTLKVQPAELEDSGVYFCASSQEIDGDTQYFGPGTRLTVL.

This clonotype was found a few times. The chain couples TRBV3-1 to TRBJ2-1; TRBD1 might be the D (5 bases). The V gene's germline CDR1 is LGHDT and CDR2 YNNKEL (reference sequence). V lost 5 bases to trimming and J lost 12 bases, with 14 bases between them. This CDR3 has 12 residues. The CDR3 DNA reads as TGTGCCAGCAGCGCCCCCACAGACAGGCAGTTCTTC. Encoded protein: CASSAPTDRQFF.